The 3 T cell receptor beta chains below come from one sample, sequenced in a study of blood T cells in healthy people across ages. A sample-barcoded 5' primer and a J-beta primer mix were used in a second PCR of about 7 to 12 cycles. TCRdb ran MiXCR on the 5' RACE reads and lists one entry per CDR3 protein. The profile shows around 690,000 distinct CDR3 sequences, 58% of them singletons. Sequenced input: blood. The receptor set was obtained from a man in his sixties in good health.

This clonotype was seen more than once but under ten times. The chain is built from TRBV25-1 and TRBJ1-4; possible D gene TRBD1, 5 bases. The CDR3 extends over 16 amino acids. V lost 3 bases to trimming and J lost 7 bases, with 18 bases between them. Germline V gives CDR1 MGHDK, CDR2 SYGVNS. CDR3 protein: CASSETSGRRAEKLFF. In DNA form, the CDR3 reads TGTGCCAGCAGTGAGACATCAGGGCGTCGAGCTGAAAAACTGTTTTTT.

The chain links TRBV7-2 to TRBJ1-2; D gene ambiguous. Germline values: CDR1 SGHTA, CDR2 FQGNSA. V was trimmed by 4 bases and J by 2 bases, leaving 11 bases between them. The CDR3 sequence is 14 residues long. CDR3 sequence reads: CASSSQTVNYGYTF. The CDR3 DNA reads TGTGCCAGCAGCTCTCAGACGGTAAACTATGGCTACACCTTC.

The chain recombines TRBV29-1 with TRBJ2-5; TRBD1 matches at 9 bases. The CDR3 extends over 13 amino acids. CDR1 is SQVTM, CDR2 ANQGSEA, per germline. With 0 bases clipped from V and 4 bases from J, the junction kept 0 bases outside the gene matches. In DNA, the CDR3 is TGCAGCGTTGAAGAGACAGGGGGAGAGACCCAGTACTTC. Translation: CSVEETGGETQYF. The entire variable domain, with the rest obtained from reference TRBV29-1 and TRBJ2-5, is as follows: SAVISQKPSRDICQRGTSLTIQCQVDSQVTMMFWYRQQPGQSLTLIATANQGSEATYESGFVIDKFPISRPNLTFSTLTVSNMSPEDSSIYLCSVEETGGETQYFGPGTRLLVL.